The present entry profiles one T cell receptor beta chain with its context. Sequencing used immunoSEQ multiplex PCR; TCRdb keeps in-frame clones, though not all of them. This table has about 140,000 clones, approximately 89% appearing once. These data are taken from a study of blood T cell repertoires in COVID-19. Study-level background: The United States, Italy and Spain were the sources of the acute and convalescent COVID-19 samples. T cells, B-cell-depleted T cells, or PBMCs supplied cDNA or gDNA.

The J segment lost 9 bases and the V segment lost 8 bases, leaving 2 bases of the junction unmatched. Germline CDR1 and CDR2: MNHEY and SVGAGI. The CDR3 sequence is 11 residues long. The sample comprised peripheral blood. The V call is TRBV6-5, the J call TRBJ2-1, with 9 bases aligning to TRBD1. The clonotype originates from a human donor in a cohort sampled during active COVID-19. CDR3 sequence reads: CASHRGREQFF. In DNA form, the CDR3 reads TGTGCCAGCCACAGGGGGCGTGAGCAGTTCTTC.